The rows below give T cell receptor beta chains drawn from one sample of a study. TCRdb independently ran MiXCR on the 5' RACE reads; one entry per CDR3 protein. The table has about 9,000 distinct CDR3 sequences, roughly half seen once; the top ten hold just under 5%. Material for sequencing was memory CD4+ T cells sorted from a lymph node. The receptors come from a female donor with breast cancer. The CDR3 runs from the conserved cysteine through the conserved F or W.

V gene | CDR3 protein
TRBV7-2 | CASSLVRASGRWETQYF
TRBV6-5 | CASREGGLGNSPLHF
TRBV20-1 | CSAKTGLAGVADTQYF
TRBV12-3/TRBV12-4 | CASSLAPLLETQYF
TRBV2 | CASSKDLTSTDTQYF
TRBV7-6 | CASSQRTGLRTGELFF
TRBV30 | CAWSVGRTNGKLFF
TRBV6-5 | CASSLGTGTDTQYF
TRBV5-1 | CASSLAGDTYGYTF
TRBV5-1 | CASSSRQGAGTEAFF
TRBV6-1 | CASSEWGRTPSYNEQFF
TRBV4-3 | CASSQMEGPRNTIYF
TRBV10-3 | CAISESRGDNSPLHF
TRBV18 | CASSPPAFTDTQYF
TRBV4-2 | CASSRVGSDHQPQHF